This is a list of T cell receptor beta chains from one sample in a study of CD8+ T cells in alopecia areata. The protocol was immunoSEQ multiplex PCR, while the TCRdb copy is restricted to in-frame clones and leaves out a portion. The sample lists 150,000 to 250,000 clones; roughly 50% were seen once. Specimen: CD4+ T cells sorted from blood, collected at week 24, from a patient treated with tofacitinib. The receptor set was obtained from a human donor with alopecia areata. Each CDR3 is given with its conserved first and last residue. The order of the fields is J gene, V gene, CDR3 protein.

J: TRBJ2-7
V: TRBV11-2
CDR3: CASSLAHGDYEQYF

J: TRBJ2-2
V: TRBV5-1
CDR3: CASSISSGQNTGELFF

J: TRBJ1-5
V: TRBV29-1
CDR3: CSVEDSAGTGISFGGNQPQHF

J: TRBJ1-5
V: TRBV27
CDR3: CASSLGGARQPQHF

J: TRBJ2-7
V: TRBV25-1
CDR3: CASSGSRDRSSYEQYF

J: TRBJ2-5
V: TRBV5-4
CDR3: CASSLDGLGRDQETQYF

J: TRBJ2-3
V: TRBV5-1
CDR3: CASSLSGPRTDTQYF

J: TRBJ1-5
V: TRBV11-2
CDR3: CASSLGGQPNQPQHF

J: TRBJ2-7
V: TRBV18
CDR3: CASSPLVVDEQYF

J: TRBJ2-1
V: TRBV29-1
CDR3: CSVASDRWGEQFF

J: TRBJ2-5
V: TRBV6-5
CDR3: CASRGEETQYF

J: TRBJ2-2
V: TRBV9
CDR3: CASSLRGANTGELFF

J: TRBJ1-5
V: TRBV10-3
CDR3: CAISDRASNQPQHF

J: TRBJ1-1
V: TRBV7-2
CDR3: CASIQAGGFEAFF

J: TRBJ1-2
V: TRBV29-1
CDR3: CSVDSWQSGYTF

J: TRBJ2-5
V: TRBV25-1
CDR3: CASSKTPGGAYETQYF

J: TRBJ1-5
V: TRBV6-6
CDR3: CASKRDHSNQPQHF

J: TRBJ1-5
V: TRBV2
CDR3: CASKRLVFGPQHF

J: TRBJ1-2
V: TRBV19
CDR3: CASSMGRGHSGYTF

J: TRBJ1-6
V: TRBV14
CDR3: CASSPTPGQGRVRLHF

J: TRBJ2-2
V: TRBV5-1
CDR3: CASSLPGDGTGELFF

J: TRBJ2-5
V: TRBV7-3
CDR3: CASSPTIRLAGFQETQYF

J: TRBJ1-2
V: TRBV6-5
CDR3: CASSYKAWGSYGYTF

J: TRBJ2-5
V: TRBV7-7
CDR3: CASSARPGARETQYF

J: TRBJ2-7
V: TRBV28
CDR3: CASSYTATSSYEQYF

J: TRBJ2-5
V: TRBV30
CDR3: CAWSVQAGALETQYF

J: NA
V: TRBV30
CDR3: CAWSVQLAGVNEQYF

J: TRBJ2-7
V: TRBV6-5
CDR3: CASSYYIQPNGNEQYF

J: TRBJ2-1
V: TRBV5-6
CDR3: CASSLARTEQFF

J: TRBJ2-3
V: TRBV9
CDR3: CASSLRDSGSSFSTDTQYF

J: TRBJ1-4
V: TRBV7-8
CDR3: CASSLARRGSFQPNEKLFF

J: TRBJ1-2
V: TRBV15
CDR3: CATSRVPEGRGNGYTF

J: TRBJ2-1
V: TRBV30
CDR3: CAWSVYGGYEQFF

J: TRBJ1-1
V: TRBV29-1
CDR3: CSERTGVAEAFF

J: TRBJ2-7
V: TRBV15
CDR3: CATSEGGAVSYEQYF

J: TRBJ1-1
V: TRBV9
CDR3: CASSRSGGNTEAFF

J: TRBJ2-7
V: TRBV7-2
CDR3: CASSLVGDRGDEQYF

J: TRBJ1-5
V: TRBV7-2
CDR3: CASSLAGQPQHF

J: TRBJ2-5
V: TRBV5-1
CDR3: CASSPGLAGSKRETQYF

J: TRBJ2-7
V: TRBV27
CDR3: CATTFPGRPYEQYF

J: TRBJ2-2
V: TRBV10-3
CDR3: CAISFSGGTNTGELFF

J: TRBJ2-1
V: TRBV7-2
CDR3: CASSSVPGLAGVEQFF

J: TRBJ1-2
V: TRBV7-2
CDR3: CASSPGQNYGYTF

J: TRBJ2-3
V: TRBV29-1
CDR3: CSVRQGPGTDTQYF

J: TRBJ2-7
V: TRBV29-1
CDR3: CSVVFPWGATYEQYF

J: TRBJ2-5
V: TRBV28
CDR3: CASRQGAAQETQYF

J: TRBJ1-5
V: TRBV23-1
CDR3: CASSQSWGNSNQPQHF

J: TRBJ2-6
V: TRBV7-8
CDR3: CASSLREAGANVLTF

J: TRBJ1-2
V: TRBV15
CDR3: CATSREGYGYTF